These 31 T cell receptor beta chains share one sample of origin, sequenced in a study of blood T cells in healthy people across ages (dated by TCRdb to between 2014 and 2017). Library preparation used 5' RACE. Instrument on record: Illumina HiSeq 2500. The second PCR ran for about 6 to 11 cycles and used a J-beta primer mix along with a sample-barcoded 5' primer. TCRdb trimmed the raw reads at Q25, called clones with MiXCR and kept productive beta chains. Entries that share a CDR3 protein sequence are merged under the most common genes and DNA. The sample data list some 1.5 million distinct CDR3 sequences, and approximately 28% of these were observed just once. The ten largest account for less than 9.5% of the sample. Sequencing input: blood. These receptor sequences come from a woman between 25 and 40 years old in good health.

V gene TRBV5-1 combines with J gene TRBJ1-2, with 8 positions matching TRBD1. The germline V gene encodes CDR1 SGHRS and CDR2 YFSETQ. Germline trimming cut 4 bases from V and 8 bases from J; bases unmatched to any gene: 13. This CDR3 is 15 amino acids long. Here the CDR3 reads CASSGGQGSVQGYTF. The DNA for the CDR3 is TGCGCCAGCAGCGGTGGACAGGGAAGCGTACAAGGCTACACCTTC.

This chain links TRBV6-5 with TRBJ2-5, with D tentatively TRBD1 (6 bases). Trimming removed 0 bases at V and 0 bases at J, with 11 bases between. Germline CDR1 reads MNHEY; CDR2 reads SVGAGI. This CDR3 spans 16 amino acids. The CDR3 DNA is TGTGCCAGCAGTTACTCGAGTAGGGGGTACCAAGAGACCCAGTACTTC. The encoded protein is CASSYSSRGYQETQYF.

This clonotype has ten or more counts. The genes are TRBV29-1 and TRBJ1-2; D is perhaps TRBD1 (5 bases). Germline-derived CDR1 and CDR2 are SQVTM and ANQGSEA. The CDR3 consists of 12 residues. V gave up 5 bases and J gave up 6 bases, with 13 bases separating them. For the CDR3, the DNA is TGCAGCGTTTGGTCCAGGGAGAATGGCTACACCTTC. This sequence encodes CSVWSRENGYTF.

This clonotype was picked up many times. V is TRBV5-1 and J is TRBJ2-7; 13 nucleotides line up with TRBD2. V shed 7 bases and J 1 base; nucleotides not matched to a gene: 2. This CDR3 spans 14 amino acids. Germline V CDR1 and CDR2: SGHRS, YFSETQ. The CDR3, as DNA: TGCGCCAGCCGACTAGCGGGGGGTTCCTACGAGCAGTACTTC. Protein sequence: CASRLAGGSYEQYF. The variable domain in full, with the rest retrieved from reference TRBV5-1 and TRBJ2-7, is KAGVTQTPRYLIKTRGQQVTLSCSPISGHRSVSWYQQTPGQGLQFLFEYFSETQRNKGNFPGRFSGRQFSNSRSEMNVSTLELGDSALYLCASRLAGGSYEQYFGPGTRLTVT.

The chain combines TRBV11-3 with TRBJ1-6; 7 positions agree with TRBD1. Per germline, CDR1 SGHNT and CDR2 YENEEA. The CDR3 is 13 amino acids. V shed 4 bases and J 9 bases; nucleotides not matched to a gene: 3. The CDR3: CASSSTGFSPLHF. In DNA, the CDR3 is TGTGCCAGCAGCTCGACAGGGTTTTCACCCCTCCACTTT.

A few counts support this clonotype. J is TRBJ1-2 and V is TRBV27, with TRBD1 matching over 8 bases. Trimming took 4 bases from V and 4 from J; bases not matched to a gene: 5. Looked up from germline, CDR1 is MNHEY and CDR2 is SMNVEV (reference sequence). The CDR3 length is 14 residues. The CDR3 loop is CASSSPDRAYGYTF. For the CDR3, the DNA is TGTGCCAGCAGTTCCCCGGACAGGGCCTATGGCTACACCTTC.

With respect to this clonotype: This may be a read error: a much more frequent sequence differs by one nucleotide. The V and J genes are TRBV6-2 or TRBV6-3 and TRBJ2-1, with D perhaps TRBD1 (6 bases). Germline values: CDR1 MNHEY, CDR2 SVGEGT. CDR3 length equals 12 residues. Trimming took 8 bases from V and 12 from J, leaving 17 bases between them. The CDR3 nucleotides are TGTGCCAGCGGTCCTTACAGGGTAAGGCAGTTCTTC. This encodes CASGPYRVRQFF.

The gene calls are TRBV29-1 and TRBJ1-2, with 9 bases fitting TRBD1. The CDR3 runs to 14 residues. The V and J ends lost 4 bases and 5 bases, in that order; junction bases with no gene match: 8. The germline CDR1 and CDR2 sequences are SQVTM and ANQGSEA. Here the CDR3 reads CSVVHRDRVYGYTF. The CDR3, as DNA: TGCAGCGTTGTTCATCGGGACAGGGTGTATGGCTACACCTTC.

This clonotype was observed a handful of times. This chain connects TRBV29-1 to TRBJ2-1; 10 bases align to TRBD2. V dropped 7 bases and J dropped 10; count of bases not matched to a gene: 13. The germline V gene has CDR1 SQVTM and CDR2 ANQGSEA. The CDR3 covers 14 residues. The CDR3 reads CSAALSGGADEQFF. The DNA of the CDR3 is TGCAGCGCTGCCCTCAGCGGGGGGGCAGACGAGCAGTTCTTC.

The CDR3 DNA reads TGCGCCAGCAGCTTTCAAGGGTTCGAGCAGTACTTC. It codes for CASSFQGFEQYF. The chain is built from TRBV5-1 and TRBJ2-4; D is undetermined. The J call may be wrong; the DNA end is better matched by TRBJ2-7. Germline V CDR1 and CDR2: SGHRS, YFSETQ. The CDR3 extends over 12 amino acids.

The V call is TRBV2, the J call TRBJ1-2; possibly TRBD1 for D (5 bases). This CDR3 region has 14 residues. In germline, CDR1 is SNHLY, CDR2 FYNNEI. Trimming stripped 7 bases from V and 4 bases from J, with 16 bases between. The CDR3 DNA follows: TGTGCCAGCACCGGGACGGCCCGAGTCTATGGCTACACCTTC. This codes for CASTGTARVYGYTF. The full variable domain, its missing parts supplied by reference TRBV2 and TRBJ1-2, is EPEVTQTPSHQVTQMGQEVILRCVPISNHLYFYWYRQILGQKVEFLVSFYNNEISEKSEIFDDQFSVERPDGSNFTLKIRSTKLEDSAMYFCASTGTARVYGYTFGSGTRLTVV.

This clonotype has more than one count but fewer than ten. The chain joins TRBV12-3 or TRBV12-4 to TRBJ2-3; 7 bases line up with TRBD1. The ends lost 5 bases at V and 1 base at J; junction bases unmatched: 9. This CDR3 has 16 amino acids. The CDR3, as DNA: TGTGCCAGCAGTATCCGGACAGGCCAAGGCACAGATACGCAGTATTTT. Encoded protein: CASSIRTGQGTDTQYF.

This clonotype was recorded only once. The V and J genes are TRBV28 and TRBJ1-2; 12 bases are shared with TRBD1. The V and J ends lost 5 bases and 4 bases, in that order; junction bases with no gene match: 11. This CDR3 is 17 amino acids long. Germline CDR1 reads MDHEN; CDR2 reads SYDVKM. The CDR3 loop reads CASSRLEGQGASYGYTF. CDR3 bases: TGTGCCAGCAGTCGATTAGAGGGACAGGGGGCGAGCTATGGCTACACCTTC.

This clonotype has a single count. V is TRBV10-3 and J is TRBJ1-1; 7 nucleotides align to TRBD1. Germline V gene data show CDR1 as ENHRY and CDR2 as SYGVKD. Losses at the gene ends were 11 bases for V and 5 bases for J; bases not matched to a gene: 8. CDR3 length equals 12 residues. The CDR3, as DNA: TGTGCCTCAGGGGGATGGGAGACTGAAGCTTTCTTT. Translated, it gives CASGGWETEAFF.

This clonotype came up a few times. This chain links TRBV30 with TRBJ2-5, with a possible D match to TRBD2 (6 bases). The CDR3 extends over 14 amino acids. Germline CDR1 GTSNPN, CDR2 SVGIG (reference sequence). V was pared by 2 bases and J by 11 bases, with 21 bases between. The CDR3 region has the DNA TGTGCCTGGAGTTGGCTAGCGCCATACAATGAGCAGTACTTC. Encoded protein: CAWSWLAPYNEQYF.

The chain is built from TRBV28 and TRBJ1-5; D possibly corresponds to TRBD1 (5 bases). V lost 1 base and J 8 bases, leaving 12 bases between the germline ends. The CDR3 has 14 amino acids. Germline-derived CDR1 and CDR2 are MDHEN and SYDVKM. The CDR3: CASSLLRGREPQHF. The CDR3 nucleotides read TGTGCCAGCAGTTTATTGAGGGGTAGGGAGCCCCAGCATTTT.

This clonotype was recorded a few times. The chain uses TRBV7-9 and TRBJ2-3; 15 nucleotides line up with TRBD2. CDR1 and CDR2 from the germline V gene are SEHNR and FQNEAQ (reference sequence). With 3 bases clipped from V and 2 bases from J, the junction kept 6 bases outside the gene matches. The CDR3 loop spans 18 amino acids. The CDR3 nucleotides are TGTGCCAGCAGCTTGGGACTAGCGGGAGGCCCCCCCACAGATACGCAGTATTTT. Its protein product is CASSLGLAGGPPTDTQYF.

This clonotype has at least ten counts. This chain connects TRBV29-1 to TRBJ2-5, with TRBD2 identical over 14 bases. The CDR3 totals 19 residues. With V trimmed by 7 bases and J by 3 bases, 19 bases remained unmatched. CDR1 is SQVTM, CDR2 ANQGSEA, per germline. The CDR3 here is CSAVLAGTSGSRLEETQYF. As DNA, the CDR3 is TGCAGCGCAGTCCTTGCCGGGACTAGCGGGAGCCGTTTAGAAGAGACCCAGTACTTC. The variable domain in full, with the rest retrieved from reference TRBV29-1 and TRBJ2-5, is SAVISQKPSRDICQRGTSLTIQCQVDSQVTMMFWYRQQPGQSLTLIATANQGSEATYESGFVIDKFPISRPNLTFSTLTVSNMSPEDSSIYLCSAVLAGTSGSRLEETQYFGPGTRLLVL.

This clonotype was observed a few times. This chain links TRBV12-3 or TRBV12-4 with TRBJ1-1; the D gene is possibly TRBD1 (5 bases). Trimming took off 5 bases at V and 11 bases at J, with 15 bases between the two ends. The CDR3 has 12 amino acids. The CDR3 DNA reads as TGTGCCAGCAGTCATTGGGGGTTTGGGGCTTTCTTT. This sequence encodes CASSHWGFGAFF.

This rearrangement joins TRBV27 to TRBJ2-1; TRBD1 matches at 9 bases. Trimming cost V 7 bases and J 4 bases; bases outside gene matches: 11. Germline loops: CDR1 MNHEY, CDR2 SMNVEV (reference sequence). The CDR3 runs to 16 residues. This CDR3 is CASNVRRGQGYNEQFF. The CDR3 bases are TGTGCCAGCAACGTAAGGAGGGGACAGGGTTACAATGAGCAGTTCTTC.

CDR3 in DNA: TGTGCCAGTGGTAGGGATGAGCAGTTCTTC. Its protein product is CASGRDEQFF. V is TRBV2 and J is TRBJ2-1; D not certain. V shed 9 bases and J shed 8 bases, with 8 bases lying between them. This CDR3 contains 10 residues. Germline CDR1 reads SNHLY; CDR2 reads FYNNEI.

The V call is TRBV11-2, the J call TRBJ2-7; no clear D gene. V lost 4 bases and J lost 0, with 13 bases in between. The germline V gene has CDR1 SGHAT and CDR2 FQNNGV. The CDR3 sequence is 15 residues long. CDR3 coding DNA: TGTGCCAGCAGCTCCCAGTCTATGAGCTCCTACGAGCAGTACTTC. It specifies CASSSQSMSSYEQYF.

This clonotype was detected once. The chain uses TRBV21-1 and TRBJ2-7; no DNA check was done on the table's D call, TRBD1. TRBV21-1 is a documented pseudogene. This CDR3 spans 15 amino acids. Here the CDR3 DNA reads TGTGCCAGCAACAGACCCCCGGACAGCTCCTACGAGCAGTACTTC. Translation: CASNRPPDSSYEQYF.

This clonotype was detected ten times or more. The gene calls are TRBV29-1 and TRBJ2-1, with D possibly TRBD1 on 5 matching bases. In germline, CDR1 is SQVTM, CDR2 ANQGSEA. This CDR3 is 12 amino acids long. V was trimmed by 6 bases and J by 12 bases, leaving 18 bases between them. The CDR3 nucleotides read TGCAGCGTCCCGAAGTTGGGGCTGGGGCAGTTCTTC. It is translated as CSVPKLGLGQFF.

This chain joins TRBV3-1 and TRBJ1-6; 7 bases agree with TRBD1. The CDR3 loop spans 14 amino acids. Germline V lookup: CDR1 LGHDT, CDR2 YNNKEL (reference sequence). Trimming cost V 11 bases and J 7 bases; bases outside gene matches: 11. CDR3 nucleotides: TGTGCCTGCAACTCCGGGACAGAAAATTCACCCCTCCACTTT. It codes for CACNSGTENSPLHF.

This chain uses TRBV7-9 with TRBJ1-2, with D maybe TRBD1 (5 bases). The germline gives CDR1 SEHNR, CDR2 FQNEAQ (reference sequence). The CDR3 extends over 17 amino acids. V lost 4 bases and J 5 bases, leaving 23 bases between the germline ends. The CDR3 DNA reads TGTGCCAGCAGCTCCTGGAGACAGACCTTCGGGGATTATGGCTACACCTTC. It is translated as CASSSWRQTFGDYGYTF.

V and J are TRBV6-5 and TRBJ1-2; weak D call: TRBD1 (5 bases). CDR3 size: 14 residues. Germline CDR1 and CDR2: MNHEY and SVGAGI. Trimming stripped 8 bases from V and 3 bases from J, with 16 bases between. The CDR3 DNA follows: TGTGCCAGCGGGCGGGGGGTGGTTGACTATGGCTACACCTTC. Its protein is CASGRGVVDYGYTF.

This clonotype was counted many times. This chain uses TRBV6-5 with TRBJ2-1; 8 bases align to TRBD1. Trimming removed 2 bases from V and 7 bases from J; junction bases left unmatched: 1. The CDR3 runs to 13 residues. CDR1 MNHEY and CDR2 SVGAGI come from the germline V gene. CDR3 nucleotide sequence: TGTGCCAGCAGTTACGGACAGGGTAATGAGCAGTTCTTC. Its translation is CASSYGQGNEQFF.

The chain has TRBV12-3 or TRBV12-4 and TRBJ2-1, with D tentatively TRBD2 (6 bases). The CDR3 runs 12 residues. CDR3 nucleotides: TGTGCTGGGGGGAAGAGGGGCAATGAGCAGTTCTTC. Its translation is CAGGKRGNEQFF.

The sample holds many counts of this clonotype. The chain links TRBV7-3 to TRBJ2-1; 7 nucleotides agree with TRBD1. Germline lookup yields CDR1 SGHTA and CDR2 FQGTGA. The CDR3 totals 16 residues. After removal of 4 bases from V and 6 bases from J, the junction contained 12 bases not matched to a gene. As DNA, the CDR3 is TGTGCCAGCAGCTCCCTACAGGGGATCGGCGCCAATGAGCAGTTCTTC. This encodes CASSSLQGIGANEQFF. The full variable domain, with the rest looked up from reference TRBV7-3 and TRBJ2-1, is GAGVSQTPSNKVTEKGKYVELRCDPISGHTALYWYRQSLGQGPEFLIYFQGTGAADDSGLPNDRFFAVRPEGSVSTLKIQRTERGDSAVYLCASSSLQGIGANEQFFGPGTRLTVL.

The chain is built from TRBV7-2 and TRBJ2-7, with TRBD2 matching 8 bases. The CDR3 is 17 amino acids. Losses at the gene ends were 1 base for V and 2 bases for J; bases not matched to a gene: 10. Germline V lookup: CDR1 SGHTA, CDR2 FQGNSA. In DNA form, the CDR3 reads TGTGCCAGCAGCTTAGAGTCTCTAGCGGGCCGAACCTACGAGCAGTACTTC. Protein sequence: CASSLESLAGRTYEQYF.